One sample yielded the 30 T cell receptor beta chains listed below, sequenced in a study of blood T cell repertoires in COVID-19. The repertoire was sequenced with immunoSEQ multiplex PCR; TCRdb's copy has only in-frame clones and lacks some. The repertoire has 250,000 to 300,000 clones, nearly 90% of them found once; the top ten carry around 2.3%. The sequenced material came from peripheral blood. These receptors all come from a woman in her sixties with COVID-19, enrolled during active disease.

The V gene is TRBV6-5, the J gene TRBJ1-1; D is perhaps TRBD1 (6 bases). CDR3 length equals 13 residues. CDR1 and CDR2 (germline): MNHEY, SVGAGI. The germline V and J ends were trimmed by 7 bases and 4 bases, with 13 bases remaining between them. CDR3 in amino acids: CASTSRGFTEAFF. In DNA, the CDR3 is TGTGCCAGCACCAGCAGGGGTTTCACTGAAGCTTTCTTT.

The V call is TRBV19, the J call TRBJ2-1; D is possibly TRBD2 (6 bases). The V gene lost 5 bases and the J gene lost 6 bases, with 8 bases spanning the gap. Germline V CDR1 and CDR2: LNHDA, SQIVND (reference sequence). The CDR3 loop spans 12 amino acids. CDR3 nucleotides: TGTGCCAGTAGTGTGGGGGGCAATGAGCAGTTCTTC. Protein sequence: CASSVGGNEQFF.

The rearrangement joins TRBV20-1 to TRBJ1-4, with TRBD1 matching 11 bases. The CDR3 totals 14 residues. V shed 3 bases, J shed 6 bases, and the junction held 3 bases outside the gene matches. Germline CDR1 is DFQATT and CDR2 is SNEGSKA (reference sequence). The CDR3 is CSASWGQGDEKLFF. The DNA for the CDR3 is TGCAGTGCTAGTTGGGGACAGGGGGATGAAAAACTGTTTTTT.

The V gene is TRBV9, the J gene TRBJ2-5; no definite D call. Trimming removed 0 bases at V and 3 bases at J, with 3 bases between. The CDR3 length is 12 residues. The V gene's germline CDR1 is SGDLS and CDR2 YYNGEE. In DNA form, the CDR3 reads TGTGCCAGCAGCGTAGCTGAAGAGACCCAGTACTTC. Translating it yields CASSVAEETQYF. The variable domain in full, completed from reference TRBV9 and TRBJ2-5, reads DSGVTQTPKHLITATGQRVTLRCSPRSGDLSVYWYQQSLDQGLQFLIQYYNGEERAKGNILERFSAQQFPDLHSELNLSSLELGDSALYFCASSVAEETQYFGPGTRLLVL.

The chain recombines TRBV7-3 with TRBJ1-6; weak D call: TRBD1 (5 bases). Deletions cut 5 bases from V and 9 bases from J, with 14 bases between. The CDR3 has 14 residues. Per germline, CDR1 SGHTA and CDR2 FQGTGA. The CDR3 nucleotides are TGTGCCAGCAGCGTCCAGGGCGGTGGTTCACCCCTCCACTTT. It is translated as CASSVQGGGSPLHF.

The J gene is TRBJ2-6, the V gene TRBV5-4; no clear D. Germline V gives CDR1 SGHNT, CDR2 YYREEE (reference sequence). Trimming shortened V by 4 bases and J by 4 bases, and 9 bases separated the two germline ends. This CDR3 is 14 amino acids long. The CDR3 is CASSRASGANVLTF. The CDR3 nucleotides are TGTGCCAGCAGCCGAGCAAGCGGGGCCAACGTCCTGACTTTC. Full variable domain (rest looked up from reference TRBV5-4 and TRBJ2-6): ETGVTQSPTHLIKTRGQQVTLRCSSQSGHNTVSWYQQALGQGPQFIFQYYREEENGRGNFPPRFSGLQFPNYSSELNVNALELDDSALYLCASSRASGANVLTFGAGSRLTVL.

This clone appeared a single time. The chain is built from TRBV14 and TRBJ1-4, with 8 bases matching TRBD1. This CDR3 is built from 14 residues. Germline CDR1 is SGHDN and CDR2 is FVKESK. Trimming at V came to 1 base and at J to 8 bases, leaving 3 bases not matched to a gene. DNA for the CDR3: TGTGCCAGCAGCCAAGCACAGGGGGGAGAAAAACTGTTTTTT. As protein: CASSQAQGGEKLFF.

This clone was counted only a few times. The chain uses TRBV5-1 and TRBJ1-3; D gene unclear. The CDR3 is 13 residues long. V dropped 5 bases and J dropped 1 base, with 7 bases sitting between them. Germline loops: CDR1 SGHRS, CDR2 YFSETQ. CDR3 DNA: TGCGCCAGCAGTAGCGGATCTGGAAACACCATATATTTT. Protein sequence: CASSSGSGNTIYF.

The chain has TRBV28 and TRBJ1-6; 7 positions agree with TRBD1. This CDR3 region has 14 residues. V lost 2 bases and J lost 11; bases outside the gene matches: 6. The germline CDR1 and CDR2 sequences are MDHEN and SYDVKM. CDR3 nucleotide sequence: TGTGCCAGCAGTTTAAACAGGGGAAGGACACCCCTCCACTTT. This translates into CASSLNRGRTPLHF.

J is TRBJ1-6 and V is TRBV7-2, with D possibly TRBD1 on 6 matching bases. CDR3 length: 13 residues. The germline gives CDR1 SGHTA, CDR2 FQGNSA. V was pared by 5 bases and J by 7 bases, with 9 bases between. CDR3: CASSATGNSPLHF. The CDR3 region has the DNA TGTGCCAGCAGCGCTACAGGGAATTCACCCCTCCACTTT.

The chain recombines TRBV7-3 with TRBJ2-3; TRBD2 might be the D (5 bases). The CDR3 covers 15 residues. V lost 4 bases, J lost 4 bases, and 15 bases lay in between. CDR1 and CDR2 from the germline V gene are SGHTA and FQGTGA. CDR3 coding DNA: TGTGCCAGCAGCTCTCCGGACCGGGGTCCAGATACGCAGTATTTT. Translation gives CASSSPDRGPDTQYF. The entire variable domain, with the rest obtained from reference TRBV7-3 and TRBJ2-3, is as follows: GAGVSQTPSNKVTEKGKYVELRCDPISGHTALYWYRQSLGQGPEFLIYFQGTGAADDSGLPNDRFFAVRPEGSVSTLKIQRTERGDSAVYLCASSSPDRGPDTQYFGPGTRLTVL.

This chain connects TRBV7-2 to TRBJ2-1; unclear D gene. Trimming took off 1 base at V and 7 bases at J, with 17 bases between the two ends. CDR3 size: 16 residues. The germline V gene has CDR1 SGHTA and CDR2 FQGNSA. The CDR3 loop reads CASSLGPVVDRNEQFF. CDR3 nucleotides: TGTGCCAGCAGCTTAGGTCCGGTAGTCGATCGGAATGAGCAGTTCTTC.

This chain joins TRBV3-1 (or the pseudogene TRBV3-2) and TRBJ1-3; D may be TRBD1 (6 bases). Germline assignment: CDR1 LGHDT and CDR2 YNNKEL (reference sequence). The V and J ends lost 4 bases and 4 bases respectively, with 14 bases between them. This CDR3 contains 15 residues. The chain's CDR3 is CASSLNGQKGNTIYF. The CDR3 DNA reads TGTGCCAGCAGCCTTAACGGACAGAAAGGAAACACCATATATTTT.

DNA for the CDR3: TGTGCCAGTAGTATCACCCGAGGGAGGTTCTATGGCTACACCTTC. Protein sequence: CASSITRGRFYGYTF. The J gene is TRBJ1-2, the V gene TRBV19; D is ambiguous. The CDR3 has 15 residues. From germline, CDR1 is LNHDA and CDR2 SQIVND (reference sequence). V lost 3 bases to trimming and J lost 4 bases, with 15 bases between them. The whole variable domain, remainder taken from reference TRBV19 and TRBJ1-2, is DGGITQSPKYLFRKEGQNVTLSCEQNLNHDAMYWYRQDPGQGLRLIYYSQIVNDFQKGDIAEGYSVSREKKESFPLTVTSAQKNPTAFYLCASSITRGRFYGYTFGSGTRLTVV.

The J gene is TRBJ2-7, the V gene TRBV6-5; possible D gene TRBD2, 5 bases. V gave up 4 bases and J gave up 2 bases, with 12 bases separating them. The CDR3 sequence is 14 residues long. CDR1 and CDR2 from the germline V gene are MNHEY and SVGAGI. The CDR3 here is CASSSLDGAYEQYF. CDR3 DNA: TGTGCCAGCAGTTCCTTAGACGGGGCCTACGAGCAGTACTTC.

J is TRBJ2-7 and V is TRBV18, with TRBD1 matching 8 bases. Germline CDR1 reads KGHSH; CDR2 reads LQKENI. Trimming took 0 bases from V and 5 from J; bases not matched to a gene: 9. The CDR3 covers 16 residues. The CDR3 reads CASSPPRGRGPHEQYF. The CDR3 coding sequence is TGTGCCAGCTCACCACCGAGGGGCAGGGGGCCCCACGAGCAGTACTTC.

The gene calls are TRBV5-4 and TRBJ1-1; 9 nucleotides line up with TRBD1. Trimming removed 3 bases from V and 6 bases from J; junction bases left unmatched: 9. Germline V gene data show CDR1 as SGHNT and CDR2 as YYREEE (reference sequence). This CDR3 has 15 amino acids. The CDR3 here is CASSSPDRGWSEAFF. The CDR3 coding sequence is TGTGCCAGCAGCTCCCCCGACAGGGGGTGGTCTGAAGCTTTCTTT.

The count of this clone is one. The chain joins TRBV6-5 to TRBJ1-2; the match to TRBD1 covers 10 bases. The CDR3 sequence is 15 residues long. Trimming at V came to 2 bases and at J to 6 bases, leaving 6 bases not matched to a gene. CDR1 is MNHEY and CDR2 is SVGAGI in the germline V gene. This chain's CDR3 is CASSYRGTGVDGYTF. The CDR3 DNA reads as TGTGCCAGCAGTTACCGGGGGACAGGGGTCGATGGCTACACCTTC.

The chain joins TRBV4-1 to TRBJ1-4; the match to TRBD1 covers 8 bases. The CDR3 totals 13 residues. Trimming cost V 6 bases and J 14 bases; bases outside gene matches: 11. The germline V gene has CDR1 MGHRA and CDR2 YSYEKL. CDR3 region: CASSRDRLSSLFF. CDR3 DNA: TGCGCCAGCAGTCGGGACAGGTTATCTTCGCTGTTTTTT.

The chain uses TRBV6-5 and TRBJ1-5; 7 positions match TRBD1. Germline loops: CDR1 MNHEY, CDR2 SVGAGI. V gave up 6 bases and J gave up 6 bases; unmatched junction bases: 8. This CDR3 region has 14 residues. The CDR3 nucleotides read TGTGCCAGCAGACCCACAGGGGAGAGTCAGCCCCAGCATTTT. It specifies CASRPTGESQPQHF.

The gene calls are TRBV4-2 and TRBJ1-5; the D gene is possibly TRBD1 (5 bases). Trimming took 0 bases from V and 6 from J, leaving 9 bases between them. The CDR3 spans 14 residues. The germline CDR1 and CDR2 sequences are LGHNA and YNFKEQ. For the CDR3, the DNA is TGTGCCAGCAGCCAAGAAGTCAGGGCTCAGCCCCAGCATTTT. It translates to CASSQEVRAQPQHF.

The chain joins TRBV5-4 to TRBJ1-1; 8 positions match TRBD1. There are 15 residues in the CDR3. With 0 bases clipped from V and 0 bases from J, the junction kept 1 base outside the gene matches. Germline V gene sequence: CDR1 SGHNT, CDR2 YYREEE (reference sequence). CDR3 DNA: TGTGCCAGCAGCTTGGGGACAGGGCTGAACACTGAAGCTTTCTTT. Protein product: CASSLGTGLNTEAFF.

The chain employs TRBV20-1 and TRBJ1-2; D possibly corresponds to TRBD1 (5 bases). The V and J ends lost 3 bases and 6 bases respectively, with 11 bases between them. This CDR3 is 12 amino acids long. The germline V gene has CDR1 DFQATT and CDR2 SNEGSKA (reference sequence). The CDR3 sequence is CSASQGRDGYTF. The CDR3 DNA reads as TGCAGTGCTAGTCAGGGTAGAGATGGCTACACCTTC.

This chain links TRBV6-2 or TRBV6-3 with TRBJ1-6, with 10 bases aligning to TRBD1. Germline lookup yields CDR1 MNHEY and CDR2 SVGEGT. With 5 bases clipped from V and 8 bases from J, the junction kept 3 bases outside the gene matches. This CDR3 spans 14 amino acids. The CDR3 DNA reads TGTGCCAGCAGTGACAGGGGGCGCGATTCACCCCTCCACTTT. This codes for CASSDRGRDSPLHF.

The V gene is TRBV30, the J gene TRBJ1-1; 10 bases are shared with TRBD1. The CDR3 has 13 amino acids. V shed 3 bases and J 8 bases; nucleotides not matched to a gene: 6. Germline assignment: CDR1 GTSNPN and CDR2 SVGIG (reference sequence). CDR3 protein: CAWSRDRGREAFF. The CDR3 nucleotides are TGTGCCTGGAGCCGGGACAGGGGACGCGAAGCTTTCTTT.

The chain is built from TRBV4-1 and TRBJ1-1, with a possible D match to TRBD1 (5 bases). The CDR3 runs 14 residues. V was cut by 5 bases and J by 2 bases, with 12 bases left in between. Germline lookup yields CDR1 MGHRA and CDR2 YSYEKL. CDR3 in DNA: TGCGCCAGCAGCGCTCGACAGAGCAACACTGAAGCTTTCTTT. Translation gives CASSARQSNTEAFF.

The chain carries TRBV2 and TRBJ1-2; D is ambiguous. The ends were cut back, 0 bases at V and 7 bases at J, with 15 bases in the middle. The germline gives CDR1 SNHLY, CDR2 FYNNEI. The CDR3 loop spans 15 amino acids. The CDR3 loop reads CASSEAVSRRAGYTF. The CDR3 DNA reads as TGTGCCAGCAGTGAAGCCGTCTCCCGGAGAGCTGGCTACACCTTC.

This chain connects TRBV12-3 or TRBV12-4 to TRBJ1-4, with TRBD1 as a possible D gene (6 bases). Trimming took 8 bases from V and 9 from J, leaving 16 bases between them. CDR3 length equals 13 residues. CDR3 residues: CASQTGIQQKLFF. Written as DNA, the CDR3 is TGTGCCAGCCAAACAGGGATCCAGCAAAAACTGTTTTTT.

This clone showed up just once. V usage is TRBV4-3 and J usage is TRBJ1-2; D unclear. This CDR3 has 14 amino acids. Germline lookup yields CDR1 LGHNA and CDR2 YSLEER. V lost 3 bases to trimming and J lost 5 bases, with 13 bases between them. CDR3 in amino acids: CASSQESRFYGYTF. DNA for the CDR3: TGCGCCAGCAGCCAGGAGAGTCGGTTTTATGGCTACACCTTC.

The gene calls are TRBV12-3 or TRBV12-4 and TRBJ1-5, with D hard to call. Trimming removed 6 bases from V and 6 bases from J, with 12 bases in between. This CDR3 contains 13 residues. CDR3 sequence: CASSPNPPQPQHF. The DNA of the CDR3 is TGTGCCAGCAGCCCCAATCCCCCTCAGCCCCAGCATTTT.